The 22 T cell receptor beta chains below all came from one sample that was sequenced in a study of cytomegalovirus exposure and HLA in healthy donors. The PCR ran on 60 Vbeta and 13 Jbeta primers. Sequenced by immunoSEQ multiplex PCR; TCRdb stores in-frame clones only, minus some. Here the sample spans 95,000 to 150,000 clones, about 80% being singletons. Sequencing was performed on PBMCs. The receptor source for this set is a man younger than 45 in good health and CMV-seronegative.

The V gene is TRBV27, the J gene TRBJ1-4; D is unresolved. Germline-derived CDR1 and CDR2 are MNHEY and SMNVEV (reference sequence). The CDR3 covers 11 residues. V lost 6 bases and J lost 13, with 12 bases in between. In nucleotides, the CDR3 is TGTGCCAGCAGCCCAGGAGGGCGACTGTTTTTT. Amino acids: CASSPGGRLFF.

The CDR3 DNA sequence: TGTGCCAGCAGCCAGGCAACAGGGGAGAACACTGAAGCTTTCTTT. It yields the protein CASSQATGENTEAFF. The chain links TRBV4-2 to TRBJ1-1, with TRBD1 matching 7 bases. The CDR3 is 15 amino acids. Unmatched junction bases numbered 5, after V lost 3 bases and J lost 1 base. CDR1 and CDR2 (germline): LGHNA, YNFKEQ.

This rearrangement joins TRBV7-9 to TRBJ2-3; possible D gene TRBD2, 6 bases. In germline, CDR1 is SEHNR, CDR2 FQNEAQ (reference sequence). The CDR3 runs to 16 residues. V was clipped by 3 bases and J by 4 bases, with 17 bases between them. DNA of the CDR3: TGTGCCAGCAGCTTCCTGGGGGGAGTCACCCCAGATACGCAGTATTTT. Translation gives CASSFLGGVTPDTQYF.

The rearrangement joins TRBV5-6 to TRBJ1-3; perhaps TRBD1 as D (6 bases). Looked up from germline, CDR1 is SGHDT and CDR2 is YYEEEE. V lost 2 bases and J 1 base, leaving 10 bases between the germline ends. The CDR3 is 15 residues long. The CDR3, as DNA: TGTGCCAGCAGCTTAGGACAGACTTCTGGAAACACCATATATTTT. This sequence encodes CASSLGQTSGNTIYF.

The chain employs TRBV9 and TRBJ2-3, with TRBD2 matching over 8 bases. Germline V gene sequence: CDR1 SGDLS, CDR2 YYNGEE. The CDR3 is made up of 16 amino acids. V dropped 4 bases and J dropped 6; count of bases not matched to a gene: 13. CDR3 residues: CASSPTAGGRSDTQYF. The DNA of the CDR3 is TGTGCCAGCAGCCCGACGGCGGGGGGCCGTTCGGATACGCAGTATTTT.

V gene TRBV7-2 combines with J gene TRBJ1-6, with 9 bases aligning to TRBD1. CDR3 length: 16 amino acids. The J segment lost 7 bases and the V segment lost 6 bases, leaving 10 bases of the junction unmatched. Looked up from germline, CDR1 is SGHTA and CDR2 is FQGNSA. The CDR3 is CASRYTGGAGNSPLHF. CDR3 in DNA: TGTGCCAGCAGGTACACAGGGGGCGCAGGGAATTCACCCCTCCACTTT.

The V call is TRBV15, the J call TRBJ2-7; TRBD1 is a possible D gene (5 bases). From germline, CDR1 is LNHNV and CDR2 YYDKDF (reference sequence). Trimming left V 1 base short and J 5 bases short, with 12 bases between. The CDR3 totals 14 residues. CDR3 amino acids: CATSRGQGEHEQYF. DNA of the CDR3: TGTGCCACCAGCAGAGGTCAGGGTGAGCACGAGCAGTACTTC.

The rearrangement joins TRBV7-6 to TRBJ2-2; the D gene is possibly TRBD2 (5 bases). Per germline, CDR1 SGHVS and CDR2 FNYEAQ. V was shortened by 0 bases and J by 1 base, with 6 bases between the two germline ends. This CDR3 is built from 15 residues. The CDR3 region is CASSLAGRNTGELFF. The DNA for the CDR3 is TGTGCCAGCAGCTTAGCGGGGAGGAACACCGGGGAGCTGTTTTTT.

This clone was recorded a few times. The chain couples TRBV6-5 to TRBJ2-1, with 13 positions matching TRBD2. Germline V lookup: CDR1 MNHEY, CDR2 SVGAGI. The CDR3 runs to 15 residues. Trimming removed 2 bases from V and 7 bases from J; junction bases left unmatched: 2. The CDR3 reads CASSYGTSGVNEQFF. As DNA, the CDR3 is TGTGCCAGCAGTTACGGGACTAGCGGGGTTAATGAGCAGTTCTTC.

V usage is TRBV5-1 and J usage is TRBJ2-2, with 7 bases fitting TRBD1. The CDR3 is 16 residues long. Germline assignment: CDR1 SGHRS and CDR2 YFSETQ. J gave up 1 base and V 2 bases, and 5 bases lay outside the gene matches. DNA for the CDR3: TGCGCCAGCAGCTTTACCGGGACAGAGAACACCGGGGAGCTGTTTTTT. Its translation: CASSFTGTENTGELFF.

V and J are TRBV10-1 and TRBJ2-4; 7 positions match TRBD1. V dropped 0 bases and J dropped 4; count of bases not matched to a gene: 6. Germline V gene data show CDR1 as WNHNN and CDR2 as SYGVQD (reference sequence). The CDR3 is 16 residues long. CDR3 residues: CASSESGGQRKNIQYF. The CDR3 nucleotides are TGCGCCAGCAGTGAGTCTGGGGGACAGAGGAAAAACATTCAGTACTTC.

DNA of the CDR3: TGTGCCAGCAGTGAAGGTTGGGGAGTTGGCTACACCTTC. It translates to CASSEGWGVGYTF. This rearrangement joins TRBV6-1 to TRBJ1-2; no reliable D call. The germline V gene encodes CDR1 MNHNS and CDR2 SASEGT. The CDR3 covers 13 residues. With 1 base removed from V and 7 bases from J, the gap between germline ends came to 10 bases.

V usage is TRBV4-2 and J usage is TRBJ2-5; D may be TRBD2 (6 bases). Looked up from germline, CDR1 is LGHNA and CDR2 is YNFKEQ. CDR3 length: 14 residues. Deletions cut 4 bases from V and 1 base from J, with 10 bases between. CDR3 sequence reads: CASSRGLFQETQYF. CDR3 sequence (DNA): TGTGCCAGCAGCCGGGGACTCTTCCAAGAGACCCAGTACTTC.

This chain's CDR3 is CASSFGTLGIYEQYF. The CDR3 coding sequence is TGTGCCAGCAGCTTCGGGACTCTTGGAATCTACGAGCAGTACTTC. The chain has TRBV11-2 and TRBJ2-7; D is perhaps TRBD2 (6 bases). V lost 3 bases, J lost 3 bases, and 15 bases lay in between. Germline CDR1 and CDR2: SGHAT and FQNNGV. The CDR3 loop spans 15 amino acids.

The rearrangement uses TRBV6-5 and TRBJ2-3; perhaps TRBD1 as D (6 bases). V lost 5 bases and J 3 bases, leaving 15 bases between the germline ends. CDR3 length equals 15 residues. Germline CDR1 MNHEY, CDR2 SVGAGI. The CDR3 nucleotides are TGTGCCAGCAGTCCCGGACAGATGAGGACAGATACGCAGTATTTT. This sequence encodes CASSPGQMRTDTQYF.

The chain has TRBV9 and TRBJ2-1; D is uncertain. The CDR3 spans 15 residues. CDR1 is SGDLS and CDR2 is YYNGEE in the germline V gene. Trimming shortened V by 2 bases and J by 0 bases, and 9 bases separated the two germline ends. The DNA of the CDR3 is TGTGCCAGCAGCGTCGAAGCGAGCTCCTACAATGAGCAGTTCTTC. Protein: CASSVEASSYNEQFF.

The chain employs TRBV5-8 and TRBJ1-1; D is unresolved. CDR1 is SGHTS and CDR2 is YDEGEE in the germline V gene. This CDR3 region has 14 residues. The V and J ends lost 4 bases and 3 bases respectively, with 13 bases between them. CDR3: CASSLTVPYTEAFF. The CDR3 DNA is TGTGCCAGCAGCCTTACAGTCCCTTACACTGAAGCTTTCTTT.

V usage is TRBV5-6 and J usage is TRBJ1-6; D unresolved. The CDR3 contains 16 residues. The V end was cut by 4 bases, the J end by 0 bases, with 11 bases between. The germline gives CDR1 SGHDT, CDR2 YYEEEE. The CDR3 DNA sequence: TGTGCCAGCAGCCCGGCGAGGGACTCCTATAATTCACCCCTCCACTTT. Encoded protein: CASSPARDSYNSPLHF. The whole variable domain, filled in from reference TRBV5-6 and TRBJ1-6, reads DAGVTQSPTHLIKTRGQQVTLRCSPKSGHDTVSWYQQALGQGPQFIFQYYEEEERQRGNFPDRFSGHQFPNYSSELNVNALLLGDSALYLCASSPARDSYNSPLHFGNGTRLTVT.

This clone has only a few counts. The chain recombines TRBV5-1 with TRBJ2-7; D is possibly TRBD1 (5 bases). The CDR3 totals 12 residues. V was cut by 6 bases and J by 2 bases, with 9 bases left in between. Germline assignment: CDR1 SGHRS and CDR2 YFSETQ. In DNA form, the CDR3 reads TGCGCCAGCAACCAGGGAACCTACGAGCAGTACTTC. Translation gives CASNQGTYEQYF.

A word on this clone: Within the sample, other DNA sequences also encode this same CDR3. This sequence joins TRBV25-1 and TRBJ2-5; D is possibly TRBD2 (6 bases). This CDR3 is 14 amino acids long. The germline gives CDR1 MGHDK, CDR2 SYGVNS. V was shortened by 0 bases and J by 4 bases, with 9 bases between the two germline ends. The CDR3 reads CASSEYGGTETQYF. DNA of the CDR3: TGTGCCAGCAGTGAATATGGCGGGACAGAGACCCAGTACTTC.

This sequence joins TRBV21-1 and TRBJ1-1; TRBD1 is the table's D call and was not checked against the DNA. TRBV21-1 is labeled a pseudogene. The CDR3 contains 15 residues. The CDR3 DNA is TGTGCCAGCAGCGCTCGACAGGGGGCAAGTACTGAAGCTTTCTTT. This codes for CASSARQGASTEAFF.

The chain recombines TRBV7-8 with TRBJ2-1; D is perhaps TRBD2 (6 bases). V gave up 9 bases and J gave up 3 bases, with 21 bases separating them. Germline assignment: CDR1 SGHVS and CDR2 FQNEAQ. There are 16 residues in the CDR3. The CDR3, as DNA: TGTGCCAGTGAAACGGGAGCTGGTCTGGTCTACAATGAGCAGTTCTTC. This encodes CASETGAGLVYNEQFF.